This T cell receptor (beta chain) was observed in a study of early T cells in non-severe SARS-CoV-2 infection. Individual cDNA molecules were tagged with unique molecular identifiers. TCRdb re-called the 5' RACE reads through MiXCR, storing one row per CDR3 protein. The table has fewer than 100,000 distinct CDR3 sequences, approximately 12% seen once. V was shortened by 6 bases and J by 1 base, with 19 bases between the two germline ends. Germline V gene sequence: CDR1 DFQATT, CDR2 SNEGSKA (reference sequence). The CDR3 has 16 residues. The TCR sequence derives from an adult who was a healthcare worker with PCR-confirmed SARS-CoV-2 infection or an uninfected control (not recorded which). Sequencing used whole blood. The rearrangement links TRBV20-1 to TRBJ2-4, with D possibly being TRBD1 (6 bases). As DNA, the CDR3 is TGCAGTGCCGCTAAGGGGGAAGGTTGGGCCAAAAACATTCAGTACTTC. Its translation is CSAAKGEGWAKNIQYF.